This TCR beta chain was obtained from a study of T cells in Graves' hyperthyroidism and ophthalmopathy. Fresh peripheral blood, 9.5 to 10 ml of it, supplied the PBMCs. Findings and limits, study-wide: It was a median approximately 7.1 months before onset that the model predicted ophthalmopathy.

Trimming shortened V by 5 bases and J by 4 bases, and 18 bases separated the two germline ends. Germline-derived CDR1 and CDR2 are SGHTA and FQGNSA. CDR3 length equals 16 residues. Researchers amplified the TCR beta CDR3 regions from RNA transcripts. Using the HTBI primer set, a first-round RT-PCR was run on the TCR CDR3. TCRdb itself ran the multiplex PCR reads through MiXCR, one entry per CDR3 protein. The table lists hundreds of thousands of distinct CDR3 sequences, roughly 40% of them singletons. In the case of this clonotype: Its antigen is unidentified.

The receptor's source is a man aged 18 to 30 with Graves' hyperthyroidism. V usage is TRBV7-2 and J usage is TRBJ1-5; D is possibly TRBD1 (6 bases). Material for sequencing was blood. The CDR3 spells CASSQVYTGSNQPQHF. In nucleotides, the CDR3 is TGTGCCAGCAGCCAAGTTTACACAGGGTCAAATCAGCCCCAGCATTTT.